Shown below are 31 T cell receptor beta chains from a single sample sequenced in a study of T-cell reconstitution after alpha-beta-depleted transplantation in children. TCRbeta library construction was performed incorporating unique molecular identifiers. TCRdb independently ran MiXCR on the PCR reads; one entry per CDR3 protein. This table has about 690,000 distinct CDR3 sequences, over 15% appearing once. The sequencing used PBMCs from the stem cell graft donor, collected from the stem cell graft. The receptor set was obtained from a human donor who donated a stem cell graft to a child with acute myeloid leukemia.

CDR3 amino acids: CASSQDNLGNEQFF. Written as DNA, the CDR3 is TGTGCCAGCAGCCAAGATAATCTGGGCAATGAGCAGTTCTTC. The rearrangement links TRBV4-2 to TRBJ2-1, with D hard to call. Germline V gene data show CDR1 as LGHNA and CDR2 as YNFKEQ. V dropped 0 bases and J dropped 6 bases, with 9 bases sitting between them. This CDR3 contains 14 residues.

The table lists this clonotype with many counts. The CDR3: CASSLSHLPESEQFF. The CDR3 DNA reads TGTGCCAGCAGCTTAAGCCACCTCCCCGAAAGTGAGCAGTTCTTC. The V call is TRBV7-3, the J call TRBJ2-1; D is unclear. Germline V gives CDR1 SGHTA, CDR2 FQGTGA. The CDR3 contains 15 residues. V was clipped by 1 base and J by 9 bases, with 16 bases between them.

This clonotype came up many times. The rearrangement joins TRBV7-3 to TRBJ2-7; TRBD1 is a possible D gene (5 bases). Trimming stripped 5 bases from V and 2 bases from J, with 16 bases between. Germline values: CDR1 SGHTA, CDR2 FQGTGA. The CDR3 sequence is 15 residues long. The CDR3 DNA is TGTGCCAGCAGCCCCACCCAGGGCCATCCCTACGAGCAGTACTTC. This gives the protein CASSPTQGHPYEQYF.

The sample holds many counts of this clonotype. The V and J genes are TRBV29-1 and TRBJ1-3, with 7 bases lining up with TRBD1. CDR3 length equals 16 residues. Germline CDR1 SQVTM, CDR2 ANQGSEA. The V segment lost 3 bases and the J segment 3 bases; nucleotides outside the gene matches: 11. CDR3 protein: CSVEGDSQKGGNTIYF. In nucleotides, the CDR3 is TGCAGCGTTGAGGGGGACAGTCAGAAAGGTGGAAACACCATATATTTT.

In this sample, this clonotype turned up many times. The V and J genes are TRBV15 and TRBJ2-5, with a tentative D call TRBD1 (5 bases). The CDR3 spans 14 residues. With 2 bases removed from V and 4 bases from J, the gap between germline ends came to 11 bases. The germline V gene encodes CDR1 LNHNV and CDR2 YYDKDF (reference sequence). The CDR3 spells CATSRKGRRETQYF. CDR3 nucleotide sequence: TGTGCCACCAGCAGAAAGGGGCGCAGAGAGACCCAGTACTTC.

This clonotype turned up a few times. The V and J genes are TRBV2 and TRBJ2-6; D is perhaps TRBD2 (6 bases). The length of the CDR3 is 17 residues. V was pared by 2 bases and J by 4 bases, with 15 bases between. Germline assignment: CDR1 SNHLY and CDR2 FYNNEI. DNA for the CDR3: TGTGCCAGCAGTGAATTTCGTGAGGGGAGGGGGGCCAACGTCCTGACTTTC. Its translation: CASSEFREGRGANVLTF. The full variable domain, in which reference TRBV2 and TRBJ2-6 provide the parts outside the CDR3, is EPEVTQTPSHQVTQMGQEVILRCVPISNHLYFYWYRQILGQKVEFLVSFYNNEISEKSEIFDDQFSVERPDGSNFTLKIRSTKLEDSAMYFCASSEFREGRGANVLTFGAGSRLTVL.

In its sample, this clonotype was seen many times. The V call is TRBV6-5, the J call TRBJ2-5; D not resolved. V lost 0 bases and J lost 3, with 2 bases in between. This CDR3 has 12 amino acids. CDR1 and CDR2 (germline): MNHEY, SVGAGI. The CDR3 protein is CASSYSKETQYF. The CDR3 nucleotides read TGTGCCAGCAGTTACTCGAAAGAGACCCAGTACTTC.

This clonotype was seen a handful of times. The V call is TRBV27, the J call TRBJ1-1; D is unclear. This CDR3 comprises 13 residues. Trimming left V 5 bases short and J 6 bases short, with 13 bases between. Germline values: CDR1 MNHEY, CDR2 SMNVEV (reference sequence). The CDR3 loop is CASSPRRVAEAFF. CDR3 in DNA: TGTGCCAGCAGTCCAAGGCGGGTGGCTGAAGCTTTCTTT.

This clonotype was recorded a few times. CDR3 sequence reads: CSARQGAPNQETQYF. The CDR3 DNA reads TGCAGTGCTAGACAAGGGGCCCCCAACCAAGAGACCCAGTACTTC. The chain recombines TRBV20-1 with TRBJ2-5; perhaps TRBD1 as D (5 bases). This CDR3 has 15 residues. From germline, CDR1 is DFQATT and CDR2 SNEGSKA (reference sequence). V dropped 2 bases and J dropped 0 bases, with 13 bases sitting between them.

This clonotype was observed at least ten times. The rearrangement links TRBV12-3 or TRBV12-4 to TRBJ1-4; 8 bases are shared with TRBD1. The CDR3 sequence is 14 residues long. With 5 bases clipped from V and 6 bases from J, the junction kept 5 bases outside the gene matches. CDR3 DNA sequence: TGTGCCAGCAGTCTACGACAGGGGTATGAAAAACTGTTTTTT. Protein product: CASSLRQGYEKLFF.

This clonotype was seen a handful of times. The rearrangement links TRBV20-1 to TRBJ2-7; D remains unclear. V lost 0 bases and J 2 bases, leaving 11 bases between the germline ends. Per germline, CDR1 DFQATT and CDR2 SNEGSKA (reference sequence). The CDR3 is 14 residues long. The CDR3 reads CSARDQVSPYEQYV. Here the CDR3 DNA reads TGCAGTGCTAGAGATCAAGTGTCCCCCTACGAGCAGTACGTC.

This clonotype has a count of ten or more. The V call is TRBV27, the J call TRBJ1-1, with D unclear. Germline lookup yields CDR1 MNHEY and CDR2 SMNVEV (reference sequence). Trimming removed 5 bases from V and 1 base from J, with 8 bases in between. The CDR3 is made up of 13 amino acids. Written as DNA, the CDR3 is TGTGCCAGCAGTGTTTCACAGAACACTGAAGCTTTCTTT. It codes for CASSVSQNTEAFF.

The chain carries TRBV5-5 and TRBJ2-2; D is undetermined. The length of the CDR3 is 12 residues. CDR1 and CDR2 from the germline V gene are SGHKS and YYEKEE (reference sequence). The germline V and J ends were trimmed by 6 bases and 7 bases, with 10 bases remaining between them. The DNA of the CDR3 is TGTGCCAGCACCTTTCGGATCGGGGAGCTGTTTTTT. Protein product: CASTFRIGELFF.

This sequence joins TRBV24-1 and TRBJ2-3, with a possible D match to TRBD2 (5 bases). This CDR3 region has 14 residues. The germline V gene has CDR1 KGHDR and CDR2 SFDVKD. V gave up 7 bases and J gave up 0 bases, with 10 bases separating them. The CDR3 sequence: CATRDSPSTDTQYF. The DNA of the CDR3 is TGTGCCACCAGGGACTCCCCTAGCACAGATACGCAGTATTTT.

This clonotype has more than one count but fewer than ten. The chain employs TRBV6-2 or TRBV6-3 and TRBJ2-7; D is perhaps TRBD1 or TRBD2 (5 bases each). The CDR3 extends over 14 amino acids. Per the germline V gene, CDR1 is MNHEY and CDR2 is SVGEGT. V shed 6 bases and J shed 6 bases, with 18 bases lying between them. The DNA for the CDR3 is TGTGCCAGCAGAGTCCGGGAAGACCAGGGCGAGCAGTACTTC. Protein product: CASRVREDQGEQYF.

This clonotype was seen at least ten times. The chain joins TRBV24-1 to TRBJ2-1, with D perhaps matching TRBD2 (5 bases). Germline V gene sequence: CDR1 KGHDR, CDR2 SFDVKD. V was trimmed by 1 base and J by 5 bases, leaving 11 bases between them. This CDR3 is built from 15 residues. CDR3 in DNA: TGTGCCACCAGTGATTTAGACGGGGATCACAATGAGCAGTTCTTC. Its translation is CATSDLDGDHNEQFF.

Only a few counts were recorded for this clonotype. This chain connects TRBV14 to TRBJ2-4; no clear D. The CDR3 loop spans 12 amino acids. CDR1 and CDR2 from the germline V gene are SGHDN and FVKESK. V was pared by 5 bases and J by 15 bases, with 17 bases between. CDR3 DNA: TGTGCCAGCAGCGACCACGAGTTTCAACTGTACTTC. Its translation: CASSDHEFQLYF.

This clonotype was found a few times. V and J are TRBV12-3 or TRBV12-4 and TRBJ2-3; D is possibly TRBD1 (5 bases). V was clipped by 6 bases and J by 6 bases, with 10 bases between them. CDR3 length: 12 amino acids. DNA of the CDR3: TGTGCCAGCAGGTCAGGGTCCGATACGCAGTATTTT. Translation gives CASRSGSDTQYF.

With respect to this clonotype: A much larger clone is a single base away; this may be a read error. The rearrangement links TRBV20-1 to TRBJ1-2; 8 bases map to TRBD1. V shed 2 bases and J 8 bases; nucleotides not matched to a gene: 10. Germline V gene sequence: CDR1 DFQATT, CDR2 SNEGSKA (reference sequence). The CDR3 length is 14 residues. The CDR3 DNA sequence: TGCAGTGCTAGATGCTCGGACAGGGTGGAAGGCTACACCTTC. It yields the protein CSARCSDRVEGYTF.

In this sample, this clonotype turned up many times. CDR3: CASSLRGSGEQYV. CDR3 bases: TGTGCCAGCAGCTTAAGGGGGTCGGGCGAGCAGTACGTC. The V gene is TRBV5-6, the J gene TRBJ2-7; D possibly corresponds to TRBD1 (6 bases). CDR3 size: 13 residues. Germline loops: CDR1 SGHDT, CDR2 YYEEEE. Trimming removed 2 bases at V and 6 bases at J, with 12 bases between.

The V call is TRBV20-1, the J call TRBJ2-2; weak D call: TRBD2 (7 bases). Germline V gives CDR1 DFQATT, CDR2 SNEGSKA (reference sequence). V lost 2 bases and J 7 bases, leaving 14 bases between the germline ends. The CDR3 extends over 14 amino acids. CDR3 region: CSARRGGGSGELFF. CDR3 in DNA: TGCAGTGCTAGAAGAGGGGGGGGTAGCGGGGAGCTGTTTTTT.

The chain employs TRBV6-6 and TRBJ1-5; D unresolved. The V end was cut by 2 bases, the J end by 7 bases, with 9 bases between. Germline CDR1 and CDR2: MNHNY and SVGAGI (reference sequence). CDR3 size: 13 residues. The chain's CDR3 is CASSYPRRQPQHF. In nucleotides, the CDR3 is TGTGCCAGCAGTTACCCCCGAAGGCAGCCCCAGCATTTT.

This clonotype has just a few counts. This chain joins TRBV7-8 and TRBJ1-2, with D unresolved. V was cut by 2 bases and J by 8 bases, with 9 bases left in between. The germline gives CDR1 SGHVS, CDR2 FQNEAQ. CDR3 size: 12 residues. CDR3: CASSLLNGGYTF. The CDR3 DNA follows: TGTGCCAGCAGCTTACTGAACGGGGGCTACACCTTC.

This clonotype has at least ten counts. The chain carries TRBV29-1 and TRBJ2-3; D is unclear. V was pared by 7 bases and J by 1 base, with 9 bases between. Germline assignment: CDR1 SQVTM and CDR2 ANQGSEA. The CDR3 covers 12 residues. CDR3 sequence (DNA): TGCAGCGGGTTAGCCCGCACAGATACGCAGTATTTT. Its translation is CSGLARTDTQYF.

This clonotype was observed many times. The CDR3 nucleotides read TGTGCCAGCTCATCCCAGGGCCGCACAGATACGCAGTATTTT. This encodes CASSSQGRTDTQYF. The chain carries TRBV18 and TRBJ2-3, with D perhaps matching TRBD1 (5 bases). Germline loops: CDR1 KGHSH, CDR2 LQKENI. This CDR3 is 14 amino acids long. V lost 5 bases, J lost 1 base, and 10 bases lay in between.

Only a few counts were recorded for this clonotype. This sequence joins TRBV20-1 and TRBJ2-2; TRBD2 agrees at 10 bases. V was clipped by 3 bases and J by 6 bases; unmatched bases: 7. The length of the CDR3 is 15 residues. Germline V gene data show CDR1 as DFQATT and CDR2 as SNEGSKA (reference sequence). This CDR3 is CSARPGSGGAGELFF. The CDR3 region has the DNA TGCAGTGCTAGGCCTGGCAGCGGGGGGGCCGGGGAGCTGTTTTTT.

This clonotype appeared many times. The chain has TRBV20-1 and TRBJ1-2, with a possible D match to TRBD1 (6 bases). The V gene lost 0 bases and the J gene lost 3 bases, with 17 bases spanning the gap. The CDR3 runs to 16 residues. Germline V CDR1 and CDR2: DFQATT, SNEGSKA (reference sequence). CDR3 DNA sequence: TGCAGTGCTAGAGATCTTCGGTCAGGGGAGGACTATGGCTACACCTTC. Protein product: CSARDLRSGEDYGYTF.

In this sample, this clonotype turned up many times. V and J are TRBV7-2 and TRBJ2-1; D gene ambiguous. V was clipped by 4 bases and J by 10 bases, with 11 bases between them. The germline V gene has CDR1 SGHTA and CDR2 FQGNSA. The CDR3 extends over 12 amino acids. Here the CDR3 reads CASSSSAREQFF. The CDR3 region has the DNA TGTGCCAGCAGCTCGAGTGCGAGGGAGCAGTTCTTC.

This clonotype showed up just a few times. The chain uses TRBV24-1 and TRBJ2-1; weak D call: TRBD2 (5 bases). The V gene's germline CDR1 is KGHDR and CDR2 SFDVKD. This CDR3 is built from 16 residues. V lost 7 bases and J lost 2, with 17 bases in between. The CDR3 DNA sequence: TGTGCCACCAGCTCATCCACGGGGAAAGCCTACAATGAGCAGTTCTTC. Translation: CATSSSTGKAYNEQFF.

Note on this clonotype: One end of the junction is discordant with germline, which a read error may explain. CDR3 loop: CATSRSLFPNEKLFF. In DNA, the CDR3 is TGTGCCACCAGCAGATCCCTCTTTCCTAATGAAAAACTGTTTTTT. This rearrangement joins TRBV7-3 to TRBJ1-4; D ambiguous. The length of the CDR3 is 15 residues. Looked up from germline, CDR1 is SGHTA and CDR2 is FQGTGA.

This clonotype was seen many times. The chain combines TRBV12-3 or TRBV12-4 with TRBJ1-6; D is unclear. The CDR3 spans 15 residues. With 4 bases removed from V and 3 bases from J, the gap between germline ends came to 10 bases. The DNA for the CDR3 is TGTGCCAGCAGTTCGTCTGAGCTCTATAATTCACCCCTCCACTTT. Its translation is CASSSSELYNSPLHF.